A single sample gave rise to the 26 T cell receptor beta chains below, sequenced in a study of cytomegalovirus exposure and HLA in healthy donors (dated by TCRdb to about 2017). Library prep was done by the immunoSEQ multiplex PCR assay. For the multiplex PCR, a mixture combining 60 forward primers for TCR Vbeta segments and 13 reverse primers for TCR Jbeta segments was used. This is the immuneACCESS table as TCRdb keeps it, with only in-frame sequences that have V and J called. A part of the clones is gone; compared with another copy, unresolved V genes explain less than half, and the rest is unexplained. The sample table contains around 170,000 clones; only one count was recorded for approximately 84% of them. Around 1.4% of the sample is taken by the ten largest. Sequenced sample: PBMCs. The source of these receptors is a girl aged 5 to 17 in good health and CMV-seropositive.

This clone was picked up a small number of times. The chain combines TRBV30 with TRBJ2-3; 9 nucleotides line up with TRBD2. CDR1 and CDR2 from the germline V gene are GTSNPN and SVGIG (reference sequence). V trimming: 4 bases; J trimming: 4 bases; junction bases outside the gene matches: 9. There are 15 residues in the CDR3. The CDR3 DNA reads TGTGCCTGGATCGGGCGGGAGGGGTGGGCAGATACGCAGTATTTT. Encoded protein: CAWIGREGWADTQYF. The entire variable domain, with the rest obtained from reference TRBV30 and TRBJ2-3, is as follows: SQTIHQWPATLVQPVGSPLSLECTVEGTSNPNLYWYRQAAGRGLQLLFYSVGIGQISSEVPQNLSASRPQDRQFILSSKKLLLSDSGFYLCAWIGREGWADTQYFGPGTRLTVL.

The V call is TRBV30, the J call TRBJ1-2, with TRBD1 matching over 7 bases. Germline V gene sequence: CDR1 GTSNPN, CDR2 SVGIG (reference sequence). The ends lost 1 base at V and 7 bases at J; junction bases unmatched: 6. CDR3 length equals 13 residues. DNA of the CDR3: TGTGCCTGGAGTGATTACAGGGGTGCTGGCTACACCTTC. This gives the protein CAWSDYRGAGYTF. The complete variable domain, with remaining parts taken from reference TRBV30 and TRBJ1-2, reads SQTIHQWPATLVQPVGSPLSLECTVEGTSNPNLYWYRQAAGRGLQLLFYSVGIGQISSEVPQNLSASRPQDRQFILSSKKLLLSDSGFYLCAWSDYRGAGYTFGSGTRLTVV.

The rearrangement joins TRBV4-1 to TRBJ2-2, with 11 bases aligning to TRBD1. Trimming at V came to 0 bases and at J to 5 bases, leaving 8 bases not matched to a gene. Per the germline V gene, CDR1 is MGHRA and CDR2 is YSYEKL. This CDR3 has 18 residues. DNA of the CDR3: TGCGCCAGCAGCCAAGATGTGGGACAGGGGGTAGAGACCGGGGAGCTGTTTTTT. Amino acid sequence: CASSQDVGQGVETGELFF.

The V gene is TRBV9, the J gene TRBJ1-4, with 8 bases that match TRBD1. The CDR3 contains 17 residues. In germline, CDR1 is SGDLS, CDR2 YYNGEE. V lost 4 bases and J lost 3; bases outside the gene matches: 11. CDR3 sequence reads: CASSPRQGRSANEKLFF. The CDR3 region has the DNA TGTGCCAGCAGCCCTCGACAGGGGAGATCGGCTAATGAAAAACTGTTTTTT.

The V call is TRBV4-1, the J call TRBJ2-7; 9 bases agree with TRBD2. Looked up from germline, CDR1 is MGHRA and CDR2 is YSYEKL. This CDR3 contains 16 residues. The V segment lost 3 bases and the J segment 2 bases; nucleotides outside the gene matches: 8. The CDR3 is CASSQFLAGITYEQYF. The CDR3 region has the DNA TGCGCCAGCAGCCAGTTTCTAGCGGGAATAACCTACGAGCAGTACTTC.

This clone was observed a single time. The rearrangement joins TRBV19 to TRBJ2-5, with 7 bases matching TRBD2. In germline, CDR1 is LNHDA, CDR2 SQIVND (reference sequence). This CDR3 is 15 amino acids long. With 5 bases clipped from V and 1 base from J, the junction kept 7 bases outside the gene matches. The CDR3 is CASSPGTTFQETQYF. CDR3 sequence (DNA): TGTGCCAGTAGTCCGGGGACTACCTTCCAAGAGACCCAGTACTTC.

The J gene is TRBJ2-7, the V gene TRBV27; 7 bases align to TRBD2. The CDR3 has 15 amino acids. The germline V gene encodes CDR1 MNHEY and CDR2 SMNVEV (reference sequence). With V trimmed by 2 bases and J by 1 base, 5 bases remained unmatched. CDR3 amino acids: CASSLAGEVSYEQYF. The CDR3 coding sequence is TGTGCCAGCAGTTTAGCGGGAGAGGTGTCCTACGAGCAGTACTTC.

A few counts support this clone. This chain joins TRBV5-8 and TRBJ1-4; D remains unclear. The length of the CDR3 is 13 residues. Germline V gives CDR1 SGHTS, CDR2 YDEGEE. Trimming took off 5 bases at V and 5 bases at J, with 10 bases between the two ends. The CDR3 region has the DNA TGTGCCAGCAGTGGCAGATGGAATGAAAAACTGTTTTTT. It encodes CASSGRWNEKLFF.

In its sample, this clone was seen a few times. This chain joins TRBV18 and TRBJ2-6, with TRBD1 as a possible D gene (6 bases). This CDR3 has 19 residues. V was trimmed by 3 bases and J by 0 bases, leaving 18 bases between them. Germline V gene data show CDR1 as KGHSH and CDR2 as LQKENI. DNA of the CDR3: TGTGCCAGCTCACCCGGCGGTCAGGGGCGGTTCTCTGGGGCCAACGTCCTGACTTTC. Amino acid sequence: CASSPGGQGRFSGANVLTF. The entire variable domain, with the rest obtained from reference TRBV18 and TRBJ2-6, is as follows: NAGVMQNPRHLVRRRGQEARLRCSPMKGHSHVYWYRQLPEEGLKFMVYLQKENIIDESGMPKERFSAEFPKEGPSILRIQQVVRGDSAAYFCASSPGGQGRFSGANVLTFGAGSRLTVL.

The chain employs TRBV11-3 and TRBJ2-1, with 7 bases that match TRBD1. The CDR3 runs to 14 residues. The V segment lost 3 bases and the J segment 6 bases; nucleotides outside the gene matches: 5. Germline CDR1 and CDR2: SGHNT and YENEEA. In DNA, the CDR3 is TGTGCCAGCAGCTTGGACAGGATCCGCAATGAGCAGTTCTTC. Translated, it gives CASSLDRIRNEQFF.

This sequence joins TRBV18 and TRBJ2-7, with D perhaps matching TRBD2 (6 bases). V was clipped by 8 bases and J by 3 bases, with 11 bases between them. There are 12 residues in the CDR3. Per germline, CDR1 KGHSH and CDR2 LQKENI. Here the CDR3 reads CASGRTNYEQYF. The DNA of the CDR3 is TGTGCCAGCGGTCGGACTAACTACGAGCAGTACTTC. Full variable domain (missing parts from reference TRBV18 and TRBJ2-7): NAGVMQNPRHLVRRRGQEARLRCSPMKGHSHVYWYRQLPEEGLKFMVYLQKENIIDESGMPKERFSAEFPKEGPSILRIQQVVRGDSAAYFCASGRTNYEQYFGPGTRLTVT.

The rearrangement uses TRBV29-1 and TRBJ1-1; tentatively, D is TRBD1 (6 bases). Trimming pared 2 bases from V and 1 base from J, leaving 11 bases between. The CDR3 loop spans 14 amino acids. CDR1 and CDR2 (germline): SQVTM, ANQGSEA. CDR3 coding DNA: TGCAGCGTTGAATCTACAGGGTGGAACACTGAAGCTTTCTTT. Its translation: CSVESTGWNTEAFF.

The genes are TRBV29-1 and TRBJ1-1; D gene uncertain. The V and J ends lost 3 bases and 7 bases respectively, with 9 bases between them. The CDR3 loop spans 11 amino acids. CDR1 SQVTM and CDR2 ANQGSEA come from the germline V gene. The DNA for the CDR3 is TGCAGCGTTGAGGAGACCGGTGAAGCTTTCTTT. Its translation is CSVEETGEAFF.

The rearrangement links TRBV28 to TRBJ1-1, with 12 bases aligning to TRBD1. V was pared by 4 bases and J by 3 bases, with 9 bases of the junction left unmatched. This CDR3 spans 17 amino acids. CDR1 and CDR2 (germline): MDHEN, SYDVKM. Here the CDR3 reads CASSSPGQGARDTEAFF. The CDR3, as DNA: TGTGCCAGCAGTTCCCCGGGACAGGGGGCGCGGGACACTGAAGCTTTCTTT.

The rearrangement joins TRBV7-9 to TRBJ2-3; 7 bases align to TRBD1. Germline loops: CDR1 SEHNR, CDR2 FQNEAQ (reference sequence). V gave up 4 bases and J gave up 3 bases; unmatched junction bases: 4. This CDR3 has 14 amino acids. The CDR3 loop is CASSSPTGTDTQYF. The CDR3 nucleotides read TGTGCCAGCAGCTCTCCGACAGGGACAGATACGCAGTATTTT. Looking up the rest from reference TRBV7-9 and TRBJ2-3 gives the full variable domain: DTGVSQNPRHKITKRGQNVTFRCDPISEHNRLYWYRQTLGQGPEFLTYFQNEAQLEKSRLLSDRFSAERPKGSFSTLEIQRTEQGDSAMYLCASSSPTGTDTQYFGPGTRLTVL.

The chain is built from TRBV5-1 and TRBJ2-5; D is unresolved. The CDR3 has 15 residues. Germline CDR1 SGHRS, CDR2 YFSETQ. The V end was cut by 3 bases, the J end by 3 bases, with 15 bases between. The DNA for the CDR3 is TGCGCCAGCAGCTCGTTCAGTGTGGCCGAAGAGACCCAGTACTTC. As protein: CASSSFSVAEETQYF.

The J gene is TRBJ1-2, the V gene TRBV6-5, with 7 positions matching TRBD1. The trim removed 1 base at V and 4 bases at J, leaving 3 bases unmatched. CDR1 and CDR2 (germline): MNHEY, SVGAGI. The CDR3 runs 14 residues. The CDR3 sequence is CASSYYDRAYGYTF. In nucleotides, the CDR3 is TGTGCCAGCAGTTACTATGACAGGGCCTATGGCTACACCTTC.

This sequence joins TRBV19 and TRBJ2-1, with TRBD1 identical over 11 bases. The CDR3 loop spans 15 amino acids. V lost 4 bases, J lost 7 bases, and 6 bases stayed unmatched. Looked up from germline, CDR1 is LNHDA and CDR2 is SQIVND (reference sequence). This CDR3 reads CASSKIGQGANEQFF. CDR3 bases: TGTGCCAGTAGTAAAATCGGACAGGGGGCGAATGAGCAGTTCTTC.

The chain employs TRBV7-9 and TRBJ2-1; TRBD2 aligns across 12 bases. CDR1 is SEHNR and CDR2 is FQNEAQ in the germline V gene (reference sequence). CDR3 length equals 17 residues. V shed 5 bases and J 6 bases; nucleotides not matched to a gene: 11. The CDR3 sequence is CASSPRLAGELSNEQFF. Written as DNA, the CDR3 is TGTGCCAGCAGCCCTAGACTAGCGGGGGAGCTTTCCAATGAGCAGTTCTTC.

The chain links TRBV6-5 to TRBJ1-3; D call uncertain. V lost 6 bases and J lost 6, with 15 bases in between. The CDR3 covers 14 residues. The germline CDR1 and CDR2 sequences are MNHEY and SVGAGI. CDR3 nucleotide sequence: TGTGCCAGCAGGCAAGTCGGGAGATCAAACACCATATATTTT. Translated: CASRQVGRSNTIYF.

The chain employs TRBV2 and TRBJ1-4, with 7 bases aligning to TRBD1. Germline CDR1 reads SNHLY; CDR2 reads FYNNEI. The CDR3 contains 14 residues. The J segment lost 4 bases and the V segment lost 7 bases, leaving 6 bases of the junction unmatched. CDR3 in amino acids: CASKKGTVNEKLFF. The DNA of the CDR3 is TGTGCCAGCAAGAAAGGGACAGTTAATGAAAAACTGTTTTTT.

V is TRBV4-3 and J is TRBJ1-5; no firm D call. There are 13 residues in the CDR3. The V and J ends lost 0 bases and 6 bases respectively, with 6 bases between them. The V gene's germline CDR1 is LGHNA and CDR2 YSLEER. The CDR3 here is CASSQDLAQPQHF. Here the CDR3 DNA reads TGCGCCAGCAGCCAAGATCTGGCTCAGCCCCAGCATTTT.

The rearrangement joins TRBV7-6 to TRBJ2-2; TRBD2 might be the D (6 bases). The CDR3 spans 16 residues. Deletions cut 0 bases from V and 6 bases from J, with 14 bases between. The V gene's germline CDR1 is SGHVS and CDR2 FNYEAQ. This CDR3 is CASSLAVGRSPGELFF. The CDR3 coding sequence is TGTGCCAGCAGCTTAGCGGTCGGGAGATCACCCGGGGAGCTGTTTTTT. The complete variable domain, with remaining parts taken from reference TRBV7-6 and TRBJ2-2, reads GAGVSQSPRYKVTKRGQDVALRCDPISGHVSLYWYRQALGQGPEFLTYFNYEAQQDKSGLPNDRFSAERPEGSISTLTIQRTEQRDSAMYRCASSLAVGRSPGELFFGEGSRLTVL.

V is TRBV7-9 and J is TRBJ1-3; tentatively, D is TRBD1 (5 bases). Germline CDR1 is SEHNR and CDR2 is FQNEAQ (reference sequence). The CDR3 has 15 amino acids. Deletions cut 4 bases from V and 4 bases from J, with 14 bases between. The CDR3 bases are TGTGCCAGCAGCTCGAGACAGTTCGTAGGAAACACCATATATTTT. Its translation is CASSSRQFVGNTIYF.

The rearrangement joins TRBV27 to TRBJ2-7; TRBD2 agrees at 10 bases. Unmatched junction bases numbered 3, after V lost 4 bases and J lost 0 bases. The CDR3 has 15 residues. Germline V gene sequence: CDR1 MNHEY, CDR2 SMNVEV (reference sequence). Here the CDR3 reads CASSSGLAASYEQYF. DNA of the CDR3: TGTGCCAGCAGTTCCGGACTAGCGGCCTCCTACGAGCAGTACTTC.

V is TRBV4-2 and J is TRBJ1-2; a possible D gene is TRBD1 (6 bases). The CDR3 loop spans 16 amino acids. CDR1 LGHNA and CDR2 YNFKEQ come from the germline V gene. Between the trimmed V and J ends, which lost 4 bases and 0 bases, there was a span of 15 bases. CDR3 sequence: CASSPAGQYANYGYTF. Here the CDR3 DNA reads TGTGCCAGCAGCCCCGCTGGACAGTATGCTAACTATGGCTACACCTTC.